This T cell receptor (beta chain) was documented in a study of shared T cell receptors in the human thymus. CDR3 length equals 17 residues. The V gene lost 6 bases and the J gene lost 1 base, with 19 bases spanning the gap. The V gene's germline CDR1 is LNHNV and CDR2 YYDKDF (reference sequence). Clones were read by immunoSEQ multiplex PCR, and TCRdb kept only the in-frame ones, dropping some. The table records about 380,000 clones, just under 95% of them present only once. The sequencing sample was made of thymocytes. The sequence was obtained from a human donor. V usage is TRBV15 and J usage is TRBJ2-1, with D unresolved. This chain's CDR3 is CATRTTWAPRSYNEQFF. CDR3 nucleotides: TGTGCCACCAGGACGACCTGGGCTCCCCGTTCCTACAATGAGCAGTTCTTC.